One and the same sample provided the 30 T cell receptor beta chains below, sequenced in a study of T cell responses to AZD1222 COVID-19 vaccine. Produced via immunoSEQ multiplex PCR; TCRdb's table is partial and in-frame only. The table shows roughly 84,000 clones, with around nine tenths occurring only once. The starting material was peripheral blood, obtained 28 days after the second AZD1222 dose. The origin of the receptors is an adult who received the AZD1222 COVID-19 vaccine.

Only one count was recorded for this clone. The chain joins TRBV7-2 to TRBJ2-3, with D possibly matching TRBD1 (5 bases). The CDR3 has 13 residues. From germline, CDR1 is SGHTA and CDR2 FQGNSA. The V and J ends lost 4 bases and 6 bases respectively, with 11 bases between them. CDR3 sequence reads: CASSSYPGDTQYF. The CDR3 DNA sequence: TGTGCCAGCAGCTCTTATCCAGGGGATACGCAGTATTTT.

This chain uses TRBV12-3 or TRBV12-4 with TRBJ1-2; weak D call: TRBD1 (6 bases). This CDR3 contains 12 residues. The V gene lost 6 bases and the J gene lost 3 bases, with 8 bases spanning the gap. The CDR3 reads CASRGQYYGYTF. CDR3 DNA sequence: TGTGCCAGCAGAGGACAGTACTATGGCTACACCTTC.

The chain's CDR3 is CASSLWDGGELFF. The CDR3 DNA reads TGTGCCAGCAGTTTATGGGATGGCGGGGAGCTGTTTTTT. The chain uses TRBV27 and TRBJ2-2; D is uncertain. Trimming removed 1 base from V and 7 bases from J, with 7 bases in between. Germline V CDR1 and CDR2: MNHEY, SMNVEV (reference sequence). The CDR3 consists of 13 residues.

V and J are TRBV28 and TRBJ2-7, with D tentatively TRBD2 (6 bases). Germline V gene data show CDR1 as MDHEN and CDR2 as SYDVKM. V lost 2 bases and J 3 bases, leaving 14 bases between the germline ends. CDR3 length: 15 amino acids. In DNA, the CDR3 is TGTGCCAGCAGTTTAGGTCGGGGGATGGGCTACGAGCAGTACTTC. Translated, it gives CASSLGRGMGYEQYF.

The rearrangement links TRBV4-2 to TRBJ1-1; 8 bases fit TRBD1. Germline V gene sequence: CDR1 LGHNA, CDR2 YNFKEQ. The CDR3 has 16 amino acids. Germline trimming cut 0 bases from V and 2 bases from J; bases unmatched to any gene: 5. The CDR3 region is CASSQDPGQGNTEAFF. CDR3 nucleotides: TGTGCCAGCAGCCAAGATCCCGGACAGGGCAACACTGAAGCTTTCTTT.

The gene calls are TRBV7-2 and TRBJ1-6; D is unclear. The germline gives CDR1 SGHTA, CDR2 FQGNSA. V lost 3 bases, J lost 15 bases, and 15 bases lay in between. This CDR3 contains 13 residues. The CDR3 spells CASSFQVSVLLHF. DNA for the CDR3: TGTGCCAGCAGCTTTCAAGTTTCCGTACTCCTCCACTTT.

This sequence joins TRBV6-2 or TRBV6-3 and TRBJ2-5; D not resolved. Germline CDR1 is MNHEY and CDR2 is SVGEGT. V was cut by 2 bases and J by 1 base, with 17 bases left in between. The CDR3 sequence is 17 residues long. CDR3: CASSYGRQSVSQETQYF. The CDR3 region has the DNA TGTGCCAGCAGTTACGGTCGGCAGTCTGTCAGCCAAGAGACCCAGTACTTC.

The count of this clone is one. The rearrangement joins TRBV7-2 to TRBJ1-2, with D possibly being TRBD1 (5 bases). CDR1 and CDR2 (germline): SGHTA, FQGNSA. This CDR3 has 15 residues. The V end lost 1 base, the J end lost 4 bases, and 13 bases lay between the germline ends. The chain's CDR3 is CASSLEGAGSYGYTF. The CDR3 nucleotides are TGTGCCAGCAGCTTAGAAGGGGCAGGGTCCTATGGCTACACCTTC.

The rearrangement uses TRBV15 and TRBJ1-2; the match to TRBD1 covers 8 bases. This CDR3 has 15 amino acids. V lost 5 bases to trimming and J lost 3 bases; unmatched junction nucleotides: 8. Germline V lookup: CDR1 LNHNV, CDR2 YYDKDF (reference sequence). CDR3 protein: CATSQREQGDYGYTF. The CDR3 nucleotides read TGTGCCACCAGCCAAAGGGAACAGGGGGACTATGGCTACACCTTC.

This clone was detected only a few times. This rearrangement joins TRBV19 to TRBJ1-5; 8 nucleotides align to TRBD1. Per the germline V gene, CDR1 is LNHDA and CDR2 is SQIVND (reference sequence). Germline trimming cut 10 bases from V and 2 bases from J; bases unmatched to any gene: 16. The CDR3 has 17 amino acids. The CDR3 loop is CATKGGQGVVGNQPQHF. CDR3 bases: TGTGCCACCAAGGGTGGACAGGGCGTGGTGGGCAATCAGCCCCAGCATTTT.

The V gene is TRBV5-4, the J gene TRBJ1-2, with D unresolved. The V gene's germline CDR1 is SGHNT and CDR2 YYREEE (reference sequence). This CDR3 spans 12 amino acids. Trimming cost V 6 bases and J 8 bases, with 14 bases left between them. CDR3 sequence: CASTVNDLGYTF. CDR3 DNA: TGTGCCAGCACCGTGAACGATCTGGGCTACACCTTC.

The genes are TRBV7-8 and TRBJ1-1, with 8 bases identical to TRBD1. The germline CDR1 and CDR2 sequences are SGHVS and FQNEAQ. CDR3 length: 14 residues. V was pared by 2 bases and J by 3 bases, with 2 bases of the junction left unmatched. CDR3 in amino acids: CASSLLRGHTEAFF. Here the CDR3 DNA reads TGTGCCAGCAGCTTACTCAGGGGGCACACTGAAGCTTTCTTT.

This rearrangement joins TRBV20-1 to TRBJ1-2; the D is unclear. V was cut by 3 bases and J by 7 bases, with 15 bases left in between. The CDR3 sequence is 13 residues long. In germline, CDR1 is DFQATT, CDR2 SNEGSKA (reference sequence). DNA of the CDR3: TGCAGTGCTAGTTATGGGGTGGTTAGTGGCTACACCTTC. It specifies CSASYGVVSGYTF.

V is TRBV4-3 and J is TRBJ2-1; D gene unclear. The V end was cut by 1 base, the J end by 7 bases, with 14 bases between. Germline lookup yields CDR1 LGHNA and CDR2 YSLEER. The CDR3 loop spans 15 amino acids. CDR3 protein: CASSQGLGTRNEQFF. In DNA, the CDR3 is TGCGCCAGCAGCCAAGGTCTGGGAACGCGGAATGAGCAGTTCTTC.

In its sample, this clone was seen once. V gene TRBV6-6 combines with J gene TRBJ2-2, with D perhaps matching TRBD1 (6 bases). Germline CDR1 and CDR2: MNHNY and SVGAGI (reference sequence). V lost 7 bases and J lost 4, with 16 bases in between. This CDR3 contains 15 residues. The chain's CDR3 is CASTTGMAGTGELFF. In DNA, the CDR3 is TGTGCCAGCACCACAGGGATGGCGGGCACCGGGGAGCTGTTTTTT.

The chain links TRBV5-1 to TRBJ1-1; no clear D. Germline-derived CDR1 and CDR2 are SGHRS and YFSETQ. The CDR3 contains 14 residues. Trimming cost V 3 bases and J 4 bases, with 13 bases left between them. The CDR3: CASSSEGAGTEAFF. CDR3 nucleotides: TGCGCCAGCAGCTCAGAGGGAGCGGGCACTGAAGCTTTCTTT.

The V and J genes are TRBV7-9 and TRBJ2-2; D may be TRBD1 (5 bases). The germline V gene encodes CDR1 SEHNR and CDR2 FQNEAQ (reference sequence). V was clipped by 1 base and J by 3 bases, with 15 bases between them. The CDR3 contains 17 residues. CDR3 sequence: CASSLGVGRVDTGELFF. CDR3 nucleotides: TGTGCCAGCAGCTTAGGTGTCGGCAGGGTCGACACCGGGGAGCTGTTTTTT.

The rearrangement uses TRBV6-5 and TRBJ1-2; the D gene is possibly TRBD1 (5 bases). CDR1 MNHEY and CDR2 SVGAGI come from the germline V gene. CDR3 size: 13 residues. V was cut by 6 bases and J by 6 bases, with 14 bases left in between. Here the CDR3 reads CASRNTQGDGYTF. The CDR3 DNA reads as TGTGCCAGCAGGAATACTCAGGGTGATGGCTACACCTTC.

The chain has TRBV5-1 and TRBJ2-3, with D possibly TRBD1 on 6 matching bases. The CDR3 consists of 14 residues. CDR1 and CDR2 from the germline V gene are SGHRS and YFSETQ. V was trimmed by 5 bases and J by 2 bases, leaving 12 bases between them. The CDR3 sequence is CASRFQGTTDTQYF. The CDR3 DNA sequence: TGCGCCAGCAGGTTCCAGGGGACCACAGATACGCAGTATTTT.

The genes are TRBV3-1 (or the pseudogene TRBV3-2) and TRBJ2-1, with 14 nucleotides matching TRBD2. Germline CDR1 reads LGHDT; CDR2 reads YNNKEL (reference sequence). Losses at the gene ends were 2 bases for V and 4 bases for J; bases not matched to a gene: 7. This CDR3 contains 18 residues. The chain's CDR3 is CASSQPRTSGGRYNEQFF. CDR3 DNA: TGTGCCAGCAGCCAACCAAGGACTAGCGGGGGGCGATACAATGAGCAGTTCTTC.

The table lists this clone with a few counts. The rearrangement uses TRBV29-1 and TRBJ2-5, with 13 bases identical to TRBD2. CDR1 is SQVTM and CDR2 is ANQGSEA in the germline V gene. With 7 bases clipped from V and 4 bases from J, the junction kept 6 bases outside the gene matches. This CDR3 is built from 14 residues. The CDR3 region is CSGSGTSGVETQYF. DNA of the CDR3: TGCAGCGGTTCCGGGACTAGCGGGGTAGAGACCCAGTACTTC.

The chain recombines TRBV18 with TRBJ1-5, with TRBD1 matching over 7 bases. The CDR3 is 17 residues long. Germline CDR1 reads KGHSH; CDR2 reads LQKENI. The junction had 10 bases not matched to a gene; V was cut back by 5 bases and J by 0 bases. The CDR3 reads CASSSTGLWDSNQPQHF. CDR3 nucleotide sequence: TGTGCCAGCTCATCGACAGGGCTTTGGGATAGCAATCAGCCCCAGCATTTT.

The chain carries TRBV6-5 and TRBJ1-6, with a weak D call TRBD1 (6 bases). V gave up 0 bases and J gave up 7 bases, with 10 bases separating them. The germline V gene has CDR1 MNHEY and CDR2 SVGAGI. This CDR3 is built from 15 residues. The CDR3 sequence: CASSYSTGLNSPLHF. The CDR3 DNA reads as TGTGCCAGCAGTTACTCTACAGGGTTGAATTCACCCCTCCACTTT.

This chain links TRBV11-2 with TRBJ2-7; 8 bases are a match to TRBD1. The germline V gene encodes CDR1 SGHAT and CDR2 FQNNGV. The ends lost 4 bases at V and 10 bases at J; junction bases unmatched: 15. The CDR3 runs to 15 residues. The CDR3 coding sequence is TGTGCCAGCAGCTCGGGTTTGGGACAGGCCCGAAGACAGTACTTC. It specifies CASSSGLGQARRQYF.

This clone appeared a single time. This rearrangement joins TRBV28 to TRBJ1-2; the D is unclear. The CDR3 has 11 residues. Germline loops: CDR1 MDHEN, CDR2 SYDVKM. V lost 7 bases and J lost 4, with 7 bases in between. CDR3 loop: CASTGLYGYTF. DNA of the CDR3: TGTGCCAGCACCGGGCTCTATGGCTACACCTTC.

Note on this clone: Other DNA sequences of this sample code for an identical CDR3. J is TRBJ2-7 and V is TRBV6-5; D remains ambiguous. The CDR3 covers 13 residues. V lost 5 bases to trimming and J lost 1 base, with 9 bases between them. Germline V CDR1 and CDR2: MNHEY, SVGAGI. CDR3 bases: TGTGCCAGCAGTCGCGGTGGTTCCTACGAGCAGTACTTC. Protein sequence: CASSRGGSYEQYF.

As for this clone: The conserved phenylalanine or tryptophan normally closing the CDR3 is absent here, so this likely arose from a read error. No DNA is shown, since the ends of the CDR3 on it are uncertain; the CDR3 is the one TCRdb lists. CDR3 region: CASSQDRT. This chain connects TRBV4-3 to TRBJ2-7. Germline V gene data show CDR1 as LGHNA and CDR2 as YSLEER. The CDR3 region is 8 residues in length, termini included.

The chain is built from TRBV10-3 and TRBJ2-1; tentative D call: TRBD1 (6 bases). V lost 6 bases, J lost 5 bases, and 23 bases lay in between. The V gene's germline CDR1 is ENHRY and CDR2 SYGVKD. The CDR3 loop spans 17 amino acids. This CDR3 reads CAIRGSPGQRPNNEQFF. The DNA for the CDR3 is TGTGCCATCAGAGGTTCCCCTGGACAGAGACCCAACAATGAGCAGTTCTTC.

The J gene is TRBJ1-3, the V gene TRBV27; no clear D gene. CDR1 is MNHEY, CDR2 SMNVEV, per germline (reference sequence). The ends were cut back, 8 bases at V and 0 bases at J, with 8 bases in the middle. The CDR3 loop spans 13 amino acids. Here the CDR3 reads CASQADSGNTIYF. The CDR3 DNA sequence: TGTGCCAGCCAGGCTGACTCTGGAAACACCATATATTTT.

On this clone: Other DNA sequences of this sample code for an identical CDR3. The chain links TRBV7-2 to TRBJ2-2; 7 positions agree with TRBD2. V dropped 5 bases and J dropped 1; count of bases not matched to a gene: 1. Germline loops: CDR1 SGHTA, CDR2 FQGNSA. This CDR3 spans 14 amino acids. CDR3 DNA sequence: TGTGCCAGCAGCCGCGGGGGGAACACCGGGGAGCTGTTTTTT. It specifies CASSRGGNTGELFF.